This is a list of T cell receptor beta chains from one sample in a study of shared clonotypes between healthy human individuals. Sequenced by immunoSEQ multiplex PCR; TCRdb stores in-frame clones only, minus some. The table records roughly 2.1 million clones, 85% to 95% of them present only once. Sequenced input: naive CD8+ T cells from PBMCs. Receptor source: a man aged 18 to 35 in good health. Some clones in this sample may be carry-over from other donors' samples. Each CDR3 is given with its conserved first and last residue. The D gene is left open where the match is weak. A row's size may be missing; if present it is once, few, many or a size class.

TRBV19	NA	TRBJ1-4	NA	TGTGCCAGTAGTTCCCGGGCGCTTGCAACTAATGAAAAACTGTTTTTT	CASSSRALATNEKLFF
TRBV4-2	NA	TRBJ2-1	NA	TGTGCCAGCAGCGACTTTGGGGTCCCCCCGTTCTTC	CASSDFGVPPFF
TRBV6-6	NA	TRBJ2-5	TRBD1	TGTGCCAGCAGCCCCCCCGGGACAGGGCGAGAGACCCAGTACTTC	CASSPPGTGRETQYF
TRBV7-2	NA	TRBJ2-5	TRBD1	TGTGCCAGCAGCTTATCTATGCCGGGACAGGTCCAAGAGACCCAGTACTTC	CASSLSMPGQVQETQYF
TRBV9	NA	TRBJ2-7	TRBD1	TGTGCCAGCAGCGTAACCGGGACAGGGGTACACGAGCAGTACTTC	CASSVTGTGVHEQYF
TRBV7-3	NA	TRBJ2-1	TRBD2	TGTGCCAGCAGCCGTACTAGCGGGAGAGGGAATGAGCAGTTCTTC	CASSRTSGRGNEQFF
TRBV20-1	NA	TRBJ2-7	NA	TGCAGTGCTAGAGATTCGGACTTATACTTC	CSARDSDLYF
TRBV6-1	NA	TRBJ1-2	NA	TGTGCCAGCAGTGTCCCCGGGTGGGGCGCTAGCTATGGCTACACCTTC	CASSVPGWGASYGYTF
TRBV27	NA	TRBJ1-5	NA	TGTGCCAGCAGCGAAGGGGGACAGCCCCAGCATTTT	CASSEGGQPQHF
TRBV9	once	TRBJ2-3	NA	TGTGCCAGCAGCGTAGGACGAGATTGGTACGATACGCAGTATTTT	CASSVGRDWYDTQYF
TRBV5-6	few	TRBJ2-7	NA	TGTGCCAGCAGCTTGGTAAACGAGCAGTACTTC	CASSLVNEQYF
TRBV11-2	NA	TRBJ2-7	NA	TGTGCCAGCAGCTTGGCAGGACCGGGGAGAGCATACGAGCAGTACTTC	CASSLAGPGRAYEQYF
TRBV30	NA	TRBJ2-3	NA	TGTGCCTGGAGGGATCATACAACTACGGGACTCCTGTCCGCAGATACGCAGTATTTT	CAWRDHTTTGLLSADTQYF
TRBV2	NA	TRBJ1-4	NA	TGTGCCAGCAGTGAACGAGGAATGGGGACACTCCCTGGAGGGGAAAAACTGTTTTTT	CASSERGMGTLPGGEKLFF
TRBV5-5	NA	TRBJ2-7	NA	TGTGCCAGCAGCCCGGGTGGGTGGGAGCAGTACTTC	CASSPGGWEQYF
TRBV5-1	NA	TRBJ2-7	NA	TGCGCCAGCAGCTTGAGTGTCGGGGTGGGGTACGAGCAGTACTTC	CASSLSVGVGYEQYF
TRBV4-1	NA	TRBJ1-5	NA	TGCGCCAGCAGCCTACAGGGTCAGCCCCAGCATTTT	CASSLQGQPQHF
TRBV6-1	NA	TRBJ1-5	NA	TGTGCCAGCACTCGCCGGGGAGAACGAGGTCAGCCCCAGCATTTT	CASTRRGERGQPQHF
TRBV28	NA	TRBJ1-4	TRBD1	TGTGCCAGCAGTGCGGACAGGGATGATGAAAAACTGTTTTTT	CASSADRDDEKLFF
TRBV7-9	NA	TRBJ2-5	TRBD2	TGTGCCAGCAGTTTGAAAGGGACTAGCGGGAGGAGGGAGACCCAGTACTTC	CASSLKGTSGRRETQYF
TRBV20-1	NA	TRBJ2-7	NA	TGCAGTGCAACGACTGGCTACGAGCAGTACTTC	CSATTGYEQYF
TRBV27	NA	TRBJ2-7	NA	TGTGCCAGCAGTAGGCGACCAGGGGGGGCAGACGAGCAGTACTTC	CASSRRPGGADEQYF
TRBV5-6	NA	TRBJ2-1	TRBD2	TGTGCCAGCAGCTGGGTAGCGGGAGAGTTGTTCTTC	CASSWVAGELFF
TRBV19	NA	TRBJ2-7	NA	TGTGCCAGTAGTCAGGCAGTCTCCTACGAGCAGTACTTC	CASSQAVSYEQYF
TRBV28	NA	TRBJ2-7	NA	TGTGCCAGCAGTTTCCCGGCGACAGCCTACGAGCAGTACTTC	CASSFPATAYEQYF
TRBV28	NA	TRBJ2-7	NA	TGTGCCAGCACCATTGGGTTCTACGAGCAGTACTTC	CASTIGFYEQYF
TRBV4-3	NA	TRBJ1-4	NA	TGCGCCAGCAGCCAAGACCCTGGCGGCATTTCTGAAAAACTGTTTTTT	CASSQDPGGISEKLFF
TRBV27	NA	TRBJ1-1	TRBD1	TGTGCCAGCAGTATGTACAGGGGGTTGGCTGAAGCTTTCTTT	CASSMYRGLAEAFF
TRBV2	NA	TRBJ2-5	TRBD1	TGTGCCAGCAGTGCGTACAGGGGGAGAGAGACCCAGTACTTC	CASSAYRGRETQYF
TRBV5-1	NA	TRBJ2-7	TRBD2	TGCGCCAGCAGCTTGGCCGGCGGGAGGGGGTACGAGCAGTACTTC	CASSLAGGRGYEQYF
TRBV11-2	NA	TRBJ2-7	TRBD2	TGTGCCAGCACGCCTGGGGGGGGTAACGAGCAGTACTTC	CASTPGGGNEQYF
TRBV5-6	NA	TRBJ1-1	NA	TGTGCCAGCAGCTTGCCGGGGACACTAGCTGAAGCTTTCTTT	CASSLPGTLAEAFF
TRBV4-1	NA	TRBJ2-6	NA	TGCGCCAGCAGCCCTATAGGGGCCAACGTCCTGACTTTC	CASSPIGANVLTF
TRBV2	NA	TRBJ2-7	NA	TGTGCCAGCCTTGGTATTTACTACGAGCAGTACTTC	CASLGIYYEQYF
TRBV11-2	NA	TRBJ1-1	TRBD1	TGTGCCAGCAGCTTAGGACAGGGCCCCACTGAAGCTTTCTTT	CASSLGQGPTEAFF
TRBV4-2	NA	TRBJ2-4	TRBD2	TGTGCCAGCAGCAGCTCGGTAGCGGGAGGGCCAGTGACCAAAAACATTCAGTACTTC	CASSSSVAGGPVTKNIQYF
TRBV15	few	TRBJ1-1	TRBD1	TGTGCCACCAGCAGAGATCGGGACAGAGGAAACACTGAAGCTTTCTTT	CATSRDRDRGNTEAFF
TRBV11-2	NA	TRBJ2-1	TRBD2	TGTGCCAGCAGCTTTCTAGCGGGGTCGGCGGCCGAGCAGTTCTTC	CASSFLAGSAAEQFF
TRBV11-2	NA	TRBJ2-2	NA	TGTGCCAGCAGCTGGTTGATGGGTCCCACCGGGGAGCTGTTTTTT	CASSWLMGPTGELFF
TRBV6-1	NA	TRBJ2-7	NA	TGTGCCAGCAGTCCCTACAGGACCTACGAGCAGTACTTC	CASSPYRTYEQYF
TRBV9	NA	TRBJ2-3	TRBD2	TGTGCCAGCAGCGCCTCTTTTATAGCGGGGTCCCTCACAGATACGCAGTATTTT	CASSASFIAGSLTDTQYF
TRBV7-6	NA	TRBJ2-7	NA	TGTGCCAGCAGCTCCACTGCGGGACGCCCATCTGGGGTTTCCTACGAGCAGTACTTC	CASSSTAGRPSGVSYEQYF
TRBV27	NA	TRBJ1-2	NA	TGTGCCACCGGAGAGTTGGGGTTAGGCTATGGCTACACCTTC	CATGELGLGYGYTF
TRBV27	NA	TRBJ1-1	NA	TGTGCCAGCATGGGGAGTTGGGGGACTGAAGCTTTCTTT	CASMGSWGTEAFF
TRBV5-1	NA	TRBJ2-7	TRBD1	TGCGCCAGCAGCTCAAACAGGGGAACCTACGAGCAGTACTTC	CASSSNRGTYEQYF
TRBV13	NA	TRBJ2-7	NA	TGTGCCAGCAGCCCCACAGGATTCTACGAGCAGTACTTC	CASSPTGFYEQYF
TRBV27	NA	TRBJ1-2	TRBD1	TGTGCCAGCAGTTCTGACAGGGTAGCCTATGGCTACACCTTC	CASSSDRVAYGYTF
TRBV19	NA	TRBJ1-1	NA	TGTGCCAGTAGCATCCAGGGCGGGAACACTGAAGCTTTCTTT	CASSIQGGNTEAFF
TRBV7-9	once	TRBJ2-7	NA	TGTGCCAGCAGTCGGAGGGACAGAGTTTCCTACGAGCAGTACTTC	CASSRRDRVSYEQYF
TRBV20-1	NA	TRBJ2-7	NA	TGCAGCGTTACGGACAGCTACGAGCAGTACTTC	CSVTDSYEQYF
TRBV21-1	NA	TRBJ2-1	NA	TGTGCCAGCAGCTCTGCCCTCCGACAGAACTCCTACAATGAGCAGTTCTTC	CASSSALRQNSYNEQFF
TRBV6-1	NA	TRBJ2-1	NA	TGTGCCAGCAGTTATGAGGGTGAGGGTGAGCAGTTCTTC	CASSYEGEGEQFF
TRBV30	NA	TRBJ1-1	NA	TGTGCCTGGAGTGGGGGGCCCGACACTGAAGCTTTCTTT	CAWSGGPDTEAFF
TRBV13	NA	TRBJ2-7	NA	TGTGCCAGCAGCTTAGAGGGGACCTACGAGCAGTACTTC	CASSLEGTYEQYF
TRBV9	NA	TRBJ2-1	NA	TGTGCCAGCAGCGAATTTTTTCGGGCAGGGATTGAGTATGAGCAGTTCTTC	CASSEFFRAGIEYEQFF